A selection of T cell receptor beta chains follows, all from one sample in a study of blood T cell repertoires in COVID-19. Profiled with immunoSEQ multiplex PCR; TCRdb holds only in-frame clones, not every one. The table has roughly 250,000 clones, 81% seen once. The sequencing sample was made of peripheral blood. Receptors were obtained from a woman aged 60-75 years with active or convalescent COVID-19. CDR3s leave out the opening cysteine and the closing phenylalanine or tryptophan.

len	v_gene	j_gene	CDR3aa
15	TRBV19	TRBJ2-5	ASSNGAGQGFQETQY
15	TRBV4-1	TRBJ1-3	ASSSLGDGDYGNTIY
13	TRBV2	TRBJ2-2	ASSATGRDTGELF
9	TRBV12-3/TRBV12-4	TRBJ2-1	ASSQASRQF
13	TRBV5-6	TRBJ1-2	ASSPGDREEYGYT
15	TRBV27	TRBJ1-2	ASSPSRDRVANYGYT
16	TRBV30	TRBJ1-1	AWNKPRDRETINTEAF
11	TRBV7-6	TRBJ2-7	ASSQTRGYEQY
13	TRBV25-1	TRBJ1-6	ASSPNRVRNSPLH
13	TRBV21-1	TRBJ1-1	ASSKEDKGSAAAF
12	TRBV15	TRBJ2-5	ATSREAVKKTQY
18	TRBV5-4	TRBJ2-5	ASSLFEIWSGRRDQETQY
13	TRBV5-1	TRBJ2-3	ASSIGQFYTDTQY
11	TRBV6-5	TRBJ2-3	ASRDGTAQRQY
15	TRBV24-1	TRBJ2-1	ATSGSSGDIRYNEQF
11	TRBV5-5	TRBJ1-1	ASSFTGESEAF
12	TRBV6-5	TRBJ1-1	ASSLRLADTEAF
13	TRBV9	TRBJ2-1	ASSVGGASYNEQF